This T cell receptor beta chain was captured by sequencing in a study of naive and memory T cell subsets. Two oligonucleotides, mixed equimolar, formed the beta constant-region primer covering TRBC1 and TRBC2. Four rounds of PCR amplified the ligated cDNA using nested alpha and beta constant-region primers plus SP2. TCRdb re-derived calls from the UMI-ligation and nested PCR reads in MiXCR, one entry per CDR3 protein. The table has approximately 80,000 distinct CDR3 sequences, 8% to 9.5% seen once; the top ten hold less than 1.5%. J gave up 6 bases and V 4 bases, and 14 bases lay outside the gene matches. The CDR3 spans 15 residues. CDR1 and CDR2 from the germline V gene are SQVTM and ANQGSEA.

The sample was naive CD8+ T cells from blood. The clonotype comes from a human donor in good health. The chain employs TRBV29-1 and TRBJ2-7, with TRBD2 identical over 8 bases. CDR3 DNA: TGCAGCGTTGGGGTCGGGACTAGAGGGTATTTCGAGCAGTACTTC. Its translation: CSVGVGTRGYFEQYF.